A selection of T cell receptor beta chains follows, all from one sample in a study of sequential checkpoint blockade in melanoma. Sequencing used immunoSEQ multiplex PCR; TCRdb keeps in-frame clones, though not all of them. The data contain roughly 3,000 clones, 23% of them singletons. This specimen consisted of tumor tissue (inferred from file names), obtained from a patient given nivolumab and ipilimumab in sequence. Every receptor here comes from a human donor with melanoma. Both conserved end residues are part of each CDR3. D genes are given only for firm matches. For some rows the clone size is stated as once, few or many, or as a class when expanded; others skip it.

TRBV11-3	TRBJ2-1	NA	few	CASSLVRGPGNEQFF	TGTGCCAGCAGCTTAGTGCGGGGACCCGGAAATGAGCAGTTCTTC
TRBV11-3	TRBJ2-5	NA	NA	CASSSERGGQETQYF	TGTGCCAGCAGCTCGGAGCGGGGAGGACAGGAGACCCAGTACTTC
TRBV6-8	TRBJ2-7	NA	many	CAIGTGLTYEQYF	TGTGCCATCGGTACAGGGCTAACCTACGAGCAGTACTTC
TRBV19	TRBJ2-3	NA	NA	CASSIPGKPSTDTQYF	TGTGCCAGTAGTATCCCAGGGAAACCTAGCACAGATACGCAGTATTTT
TRBV5-1	TRBJ2-7	TRBD1	NA	CASSLDLPDRGTYEQYF	TGCGCCAGCAGCTTGGATCTACCCGACAGGGGGACATACGAGCAGTACTTC
TRBV11-3	TRBJ2-3	NA	medium-sized	CASSLGGSTDTQYF	TGTGCCAGCTCCTTGGGGGGCAGCACAGATACGCAGTATTTT
TRBV6-8	TRBJ1-1	NA	NA	CASSWQPSEAFF	TGTGCCAGCAGTTGGCAGCCCTCAGAAGCTTTCTTT
TRBV28	TRBJ2-6	NA	few	CASTPSNGANVLTF	TGTGCCAGCACTCCATCGAATGGGGCCAACGTCCTGACTTTC
TRBV6-8	TRBJ2-2	NA	many	CASSYRDTGELFF	TGTGCCAGCAGTTACAGGGACACCGGGGAGCTGTTTTTT
TRBV18	TRBJ2-7	TRBD1	NA	CASSPLAGQAYEQYF	TGTGCCAGCTCACCACTTGCGGGACAGGCCTACGAGCAGTACTTC
TRBV7-4	TRBJ2-7	TRBD2	many	CASSFSGDYEQYF	TGTGCCAGCAGCTTCAGCGGGGACTACGAGCAGTACTTC
TRBV6-8	TRBJ2-5	TRBD1	medium-sized	CASSVITGVQETQYF	TGTGCCAGCAGTGTTATTACAGGGGTGCAAGAGACCCAGTACTTC
TRBV11-3	TRBJ2-1	TRBD2	many	CASSLAGVLNEQFF	TGTGCCAGCAGCTTGGCGGGGGTTCTAAATGAGCAGTTCTTC
TRBV11-3	TRBJ2-7	NA	few	CASSSSGASYEQYF	TGTGCCAGCAGCTCGTCGGGGGCATCCTACGAGCAGTACTTC
TRBV10-2	TRBJ2-5	TRBD2	few	CASSLGLAGVETQYF	TGCGCCAGCAGCCTCGGACTAGCGGGGGTTGAGACCCAGTACTTC